Included here is one T cell receptor (beta chain) sequence, with context. In the study's own analysis: Counts of nucleated cells, estimated from reference gene primer amplification, were obtained. Profiled with immunoSEQ multiplex PCR; TCRdb holds only in-frame clones, not every one. For V, J and clone size, that table is used; D and trimming come from the DNA. Here the sample spans 95,000 to 100,000 clones, around 87% being singletons. The source of the sample is a study of blood T cell repertoires in COVID-19. The specimen sequenced was peripheral blood. The TCR sequence derives from a woman in her 30s with acute or convalescent COVID-19.

CDR3 amino acids: CASSYGLSGANVLTF. For the CDR3, the DNA is TGTGCCAGCAGTTACGGACTCAGTGGGGCCAACGTCCTGACTTTC. This chain links TRBV6-2 or TRBV6-3 with TRBJ2-6; weak D call: TRBD2 (5 bases). The length of the CDR3 is 15 residues. Trimming left V 2 bases short and J 3 bases short, with 8 bases between. The V gene's germline CDR1 is MNHEY and CDR2 SVGEGT.